The next 8 T cell receptor beta chains were all read from a single sample in a study of metastatic and nonmetastatic thyroid tumors. Nobody among the patients had been given any treatment before thyroid surgery. TCRdb reanalyzed the PCR reads via MiXCR. Of about 14,000 clones in the sample, 32% were seen once. Input material: tumor tissue. The receptors shown here come from a female donor with papillary thyroid cancer or a benign thyroid nodule (not recorded which). Some clones in this sample may be carry-over from other donors' samples.

This clone was found many times. V is TRBV20-1 and J is TRBJ1-5, with 8 bases fitting TRBD1. V lost 3 bases, J lost 7 bases, and 11 bases stayed unmatched. Germline-derived CDR1 and CDR2 are DFQATT and SNEGSKA (reference sequence). The length of the CDR3 is 15 residues. The CDR3 bases are TGCAGTGCTAGGGGGCCCGACAGGGGTGGACAGCCCCAGCATTTT. This codes for CSARGPDRGGQPQHF.

This chain uses TRBV20-1 with TRBJ2-7; 7 positions match TRBD2. This CDR3 spans 16 amino acids. CDR1 is DFQATT, CDR2 SNEGSKA, per germline (reference sequence). The V segment lost 0 bases and the J segment 1 base; nucleotides outside the gene matches: 9. Here the CDR3 reads CSARDVRSSGSYEQYF. CDR3 sequence (DNA): TGCAGTGCTAGAGATGTCCGGTCTAGCGGTTCCTACGAGCAGTACTTC.

This clone was picked up a small number of times. The chain employs TRBV27 and TRBJ2-7; 11 bases agree with TRBD2. V lost 7 bases to trimming and J lost 3 bases; unmatched junction nucleotides: 5. The germline CDR1 and CDR2 sequences are MNHEY and SMNVEV (reference sequence). This CDR3 contains 14 residues. CDR3 coding DNA: TGTGCCAGCAAACTAGCGGGAGTTTTCTACGAGCAGTACTTC. Translating it yields CASKLAGVFYEQYF.

The chain is built from TRBV20-1 and TRBJ1-1; 9 bases align to TRBD1. The CDR3 is 16 residues long. Germline lookup yields CDR1 DFQATT and CDR2 SNEGSKA (reference sequence). V trimming: 2 bases; J trimming: 1 base; junction bases outside the gene matches: 8. CDR3 sequence reads: CSARKTGGKKNTEAFF. The DNA for the CDR3 is TGCAGTGCTAGAAAGACAGGGGGAAAAAAGAACACTGAAGCTTTCTTT.

This clone was seen a few times. This chain uses TRBV6-1 with TRBJ1-2; D remains unclear. The CDR3 extends over 14 amino acids. Germline V gene data show CDR1 as MNHNS and CDR2 as SASEGT. V lost 6 bases to trimming and J lost 3 bases, with 14 bases between them. The DNA of the CDR3 is TGTGCCAGCAGGGGGTCGTGGTGCGACTATGGCTACACCTTC. Translation: CASRGSWCDYGYTF.

The rearrangement uses TRBV5-6 and TRBJ2-6, with 8 bases that match TRBD1. V was clipped by 5 bases and J by 0 bases; unmatched bases: 4. This CDR3 contains 16 residues. Germline V lookup: CDR1 SGHDT, CDR2 YYEEEE. The CDR3 DNA sequence: TGTGCCAGCAGGACAGGGGTCGACTCTGGGGCCAACGTCCTGACTTTC. Residues: CASRTGVDSGANVLTF.

This chain links TRBV30 with TRBJ1-5; D is unclear. CDR1 GTSNPN and CDR2 SVGIG come from the germline V gene (reference sequence). Trimming left V 2 bases short and J 7 bases short, with 12 bases between. The CDR3 has 13 residues. For the CDR3, the DNA is TGTGCCTGGAGTTCCGGGAACGGCCAGCCCCAGCATTTT. Its protein product is CAWSSGNGQPQHF. The variable domain in full, completed from reference TRBV30 and TRBJ1-5, reads SQTIHQWPATLVQPVGSPLSLECTVEGTSNPNLYWYRQAAGRGLQLLFYSVGIGQISSEVPQNLSASRPQDRQFILSSKKLLLSDSGFYLCAWSSGNGQPQHFGDGTRLSIL.

This clone is medium-sized in the sample. V gene TRBV6-2 or TRBV6-3 combines with J gene TRBJ2-3, with D unresolved. The CDR3 covers 15 residues. Deletions cut 5 bases from V and 2 bases from J, with 14 bases between. CDR1 and CDR2 from the germline V gene are MNHEY and SVGEGT. The CDR3 sequence is CASSGIRQPTDTQYF. The CDR3, as DNA: TGTGCCAGCAGTGGGATCCGTCAACCCACAGATACGCAGTATTTT.